Listed here are 28 T cell receptor beta chains from one sample, sequenced in a study of cytomegalovirus exposure and HLA in healthy donors. Primers included in the PCR were 60 Vbeta and 13 Jbeta primers. TCRdb's copy holds only in-frame clones and misses some; the assay was immunoSEQ multiplex PCR. The sample consists of around 130,000 clones, just under 80% of them appearing once. Sequences were obtained from PBMCs. These receptor sequences come from a man aged 25 to 40 in good health and CMV-seronegative.

CDR3 sequence (DNA): TGTGCCAGCAGTTCCAGGACAGGGGCGCAAGAGACCCAGTACTTC. Translating gives CASSSRTGAQETQYF. This chain connects TRBV2 to TRBJ2-5, with 9 nucleotides matching TRBD1. The trim removed 5 bases at V and 2 bases at J, leaving 6 bases unmatched. The CDR3 is made up of 15 amino acids. CDR1 and CDR2 from the germline V gene are SNHLY and FYNNEI.

The chain recombines TRBV28 with TRBJ2-7, with 13 bases that match TRBD2. CDR1 is MDHEN, CDR2 SYDVKM, per germline. V was pared by 3 bases and J by 2 bases, with 7 bases of the junction left unmatched. The CDR3 totals 17 residues. The CDR3 loop is CASSFHTSGRAPYEQYF. In DNA, the CDR3 is TGTGCCAGCAGTTTCCACACTAGCGGGAGGGCCCCCTACGAGCAGTACTTC.

The chain employs TRBV9 and TRBJ2-5; D is possibly TRBD1 (7 bases). The CDR3 totals 15 residues. CDR1 is SGDLS and CDR2 is YYNGEE in the germline V gene. V lost 0 bases, J lost 5 bases, and 14 bases lay in between. Written as DNA, the CDR3 is TGTGCCAGCAGCGTAGGACAGGGAGGATTTGAGACCCAGTACTTC. The encoded protein is CASSVGQGGFETQYF.

This clone has just a few counts. The chain employs TRBV2 and TRBJ2-7; tentatively, D is TRBD1 (6 bases). The CDR3 loop spans 14 amino acids. Germline V CDR1 and CDR2: SNHLY, FYNNEI. With 6 bases removed from V and 2 bases from J, the gap between germline ends came to 14 bases. CDR3 sequence (DNA): TGTGCCAGCAGGGTTGCAGGGGTCACCTACGAGCAGTACTTC. This sequence encodes CASRVAGVTYEQYF.

This chain joins TRBV7-9 and TRBJ1-2; D might be TRBD1 (5 bases). This CDR3 contains 14 residues. Germline CDR1 is SEHNR and CDR2 is FQNEAQ (reference sequence). With 4 bases removed from V and 1 base from J, the gap between germline ends came to 10 bases. The DNA of the CDR3 is TGTGCCAGCAGCTACAGGTCCCTTAACTATGGCTACACCTTC. Residues: CASSYRSLNYGYTF.

This clone was found a few times. V is TRBV11-2 and J is TRBJ2-7; 7 nucleotides line up with TRBD1. The V and J ends lost 3 bases and 4 bases, in that order; junction bases with no gene match: 9. Looked up from germline, CDR1 is SGHAT and CDR2 is FQNNGV. The CDR3 sequence is 15 residues long. This CDR3 is CASSFAPGQRYEQYF. In DNA form, the CDR3 reads TGTGCCAGCAGCTTCGCCCCGGGACAGAGATACGAGCAGTACTTC.

This chain links TRBV28 with TRBJ1-1; 8 nucleotides match TRBD1. The CDR3 sequence is 12 residues long. Per germline, CDR1 MDHEN and CDR2 SYDVKM. Trimming cost V 4 bases and J 5 bases; bases outside gene matches: 0. In nucleotides, the CDR3 is TGTGCCAGCAGTTGGACAGGGACTGAAGCTTTCTTT. Translating it yields CASSWTGTEAFF.

The chain uses TRBV6-6 and TRBJ2-7, with 9 bases aligning to TRBD1. Germline CDR1 is MNHNY and CDR2 is SVGAGI (reference sequence). The V segment lost 6 bases and the J segment 7 bases; nucleotides outside the gene matches: 10. This CDR3 contains 14 residues. The CDR3 spells CASRTGTGPEEQYF. In DNA, the CDR3 is TGTGCCAGCAGGACCGGGACAGGGCCTGAAGAGCAGTACTTC.

This chain connects TRBV9 to TRBJ1-4, with TRBD1 identical over 7 bases. The CDR3 length is 14 residues. Losses at the gene ends were 0 bases for V and 6 bases for J; bases not matched to a gene: 2. Germline CDR1 is SGDLS and CDR2 is YYNGEE. The CDR3 DNA sequence: TGTGCCAGCAGCGTAGGACAGGGATATGAAAAACTGTTTTTT. Residues: CASSVGQGYEKLFF.

The gene calls are TRBV6-6 and TRBJ2-7, with TRBD1 as a possible D gene (6 bases). The CDR3 has 16 amino acids. Trimming took 7 bases from V and 2 from J, leaving 21 bases between them. The germline V gene encodes CDR1 MNHNY and CDR2 SVGAGI (reference sequence). This chain's CDR3 is CASTPGHTQTTYEQYF. The DNA of the CDR3 is TGTGCCAGCACCCCGGGACATACACAGACCACCTACGAGCAGTACTTC.

V and J are TRBV5-1 and TRBJ2-5; 8 nucleotides agree with TRBD2. The V and J ends lost 5 bases and 6 bases, in that order; junction bases with no gene match: 18. The CDR3 length is 17 residues. In germline, CDR1 is SGHRS, CDR2 YFSETQ. The CDR3 nucleotides are TGCGCCAGCAGTCGAGTAACGGGACGGGAGGGTGTAAAGACCCAGTACTTC. It is translated as CASSRVTGREGVKTQYF.

The chain recombines TRBV28 with TRBJ1-2, with 7 bases fitting TRBD1. CDR1 is MDHEN and CDR2 is SYDVKM in the germline V gene. The CDR3 has 14 amino acids. V was clipped by 6 bases and J by 4 bases; unmatched bases: 8. CDR3 in amino acids: CASRNGQATYGYTF. Written as DNA, the CDR3 is TGTGCCAGCAGAAATGGACAGGCCACCTATGGCTACACCTTC.

The V call is TRBV2, the J call TRBJ1-5; 10 bases map to TRBD1. Trimming cost V 6 bases and J 6 bases; bases outside gene matches: 5. CDR1 and CDR2 (germline): SNHLY, FYNNEI. This CDR3 comprises 14 residues. The CDR3: CASRGTGVAQPQHF. Written as DNA, the CDR3 is TGTGCCAGCAGGGGGACAGGGGTTGCTCAGCCCCAGCATTTT.

For this clone: Relative to the germline gene, one junction end is altered; a read error may explain this. The CDR3 bases are TGCGCCAGCAGCTTGCTGTCAGACCAAGAGGCCCAGTACTTC. Its translation: CASSLLSDQEAQYF. The chain uses TRBV5-1 and TRBJ2-5; D remains unclear. CDR1 is SGHRS, CDR2 YFSETQ, per germline. The CDR3 totals 14 residues.

This rearrangement joins TRBV4-3 to TRBJ2-7; D is uncertain. The CDR3 extends over 15 amino acids. Trimming pared 0 bases from V and 0 bases from J, leaving 9 bases between. Germline loops: CDR1 LGHNA, CDR2 YSLEER. The CDR3 region is CASSQDKSSSYEQYF. CDR3 DNA: TGCGCCAGCAGCCAAGATAAATCCAGCTCCTACGAGCAGTACTTC.

The rearrangement links TRBV4-3 to TRBJ1-1, with 9 positions matching TRBD1. The CDR3 is made up of 14 amino acids. Trimming at V came to 3 bases and at J to 4 bases, leaving 3 bases not matched to a gene. From germline, CDR1 is LGHNA and CDR2 YSLEER. The CDR3 loop reads CASSQTGGGTEAFF. CDR3 DNA sequence: TGCGCCAGCAGCCAGACAGGGGGAGGCACTGAAGCTTTCTTT.

The chain couples TRBV5-1 to TRBJ2-7; 7 positions agree with TRBD1. Germline assignment: CDR1 SGHRS and CDR2 YFSETQ. The J segment lost 1 base and the V segment lost 5 bases, leaving 3 bases of the junction unmatched. The CDR3 loop spans 13 amino acids. CDR3 loop: CASRGTESYEQYF. CDR3 in DNA: TGCGCCAGCAGAGGGACAGAGTCCTACGAGCAGTACTTC.

Only a few counts were recorded for this clone. The rearrangement links TRBV18 to TRBJ2-5, with a possible D match to TRBD2 (5 bases). The V end lost 1 base, the J end lost 7 bases, and 7 bases lay between the germline ends. This CDR3 spans 12 amino acids. Germline CDR1 reads KGHSH; CDR2 reads LQKENI. The CDR3 coding sequence is TGTGCCAGCTCACCACTGAGCGGGACCCAGTACTTC. Encoded protein: CASSPLSGTQYF.

This clone appeared a few times. The chain uses TRBV29-1 and TRBJ2-5; the match to TRBD1 covers 7 bases. Germline loops: CDR1 SQVTM, CDR2 ANQGSEA. V was pared by 4 bases and J by 1 base, with 3 bases of the junction left unmatched. The CDR3 is 13 amino acids. CDR3 DNA sequence: TGCAGCGTTGTACAGGGGTCCCAAGAGACCCAGTACTTC. This gives the protein CSVVQGSQETQYF. Combining the CDR3 with reference TRBV29-1 and TRBJ2-5 gives the whole variable domain SAVISQKPSRDICQRGTSLTIQCQVDSQVTMMFWYRQQPGQSLTLIATANQGSEATYESGFVIDKFPISRPNLTFSTLTVSNMSPEDSSIYLCSVVQGSQETQYFGPGTRLLVL.

This clone was seen a handful of times. This chain uses TRBV19 with TRBJ1-6; D gene ambiguous. The germline V gene has CDR1 LNHDA and CDR2 SQIVND (reference sequence). Trimming removed 6 bases from V and 13 bases from J, with 19 bases in between. This CDR3 comprises 14 residues. CDR3 bases: TGTGCCAGTAGCTTGCAGGCCACAATGGATCCCCTCCACTTT. Translated, it gives CASSLQATMDPLHF. The full variable domain, rest sourced from reference TRBV19 and TRBJ1-6, is DGGITQSPKYLFRKEGQNVTLSCEQNLNHDAMYWYRQDPGQGLRLIYYSQIVNDFQKGDIAEGYSVSREKKESFPLTVTSAQKNPTAFYLCASSLQATMDPLHFGNGTRLTVT.

The chain carries TRBV28 and TRBJ2-5; 7 bases align to TRBD1. Germline loops: CDR1 MDHEN, CDR2 SYDVKM. This CDR3 has 15 amino acids. V lost 4 bases and J lost 7; bases outside the gene matches: 12. Here the CDR3 reads CASSSPRDSGWTQYF. DNA for the CDR3: TGTGCCAGCAGTTCCCCCCGGGACAGCGGTTGGACCCAGTACTTC. Using reference TRBV28 and TRBJ2-5 for the parts outside the CDR3, the full variable domain is DVKVTQSSRYLVKRTGEKVFLECVQDMDHENMFWYRQDPGLGLRLIYFSYDVKMKEKGDIPEGYSVSREKKERFSLILESASTNQTSMYLCASSSPRDSGWTQYFGPGTRLLVL.

The chain has TRBV5-1 and TRBJ2-1, with 7 nucleotides matching TRBD1. V was pared by 2 bases and J by 3 bases, with 5 bases of the junction left unmatched. The CDR3 length is 15 residues. Germline V gives CDR1 SGHRS, CDR2 YFSETQ. CDR3 protein: CASSFEGAHYNEQFF. The CDR3 bases are TGCGCCAGCAGCTTCGAGGGGGCCCACTACAATGAGCAGTTCTTC. Drawing the rest from reference TRBV5-1 and TRBJ2-1, the complete variable domain is KAGVTQTPRYLIKTRGQQVTLSCSPISGHRSVSWYQQTPGQGLQFLFEYFSETQRNKGNFPGRFSGRQFSNSRSEMNVSTLELGDSALYLCASSFEGAHYNEQFFGPGTRLTVL.

This chain links TRBV7-9 with TRBJ1-6; weak D call: TRBD1 (6 bases). Germline assignment: CDR1 SEHNR and CDR2 FQNEAQ (reference sequence). Trimming pared 0 bases from V and 5 bases from J, leaving 8 bases between. This CDR3 contains 15 residues. The CDR3: CASSLAAGDNSPLHF. The DNA of the CDR3 is TGTGCCAGCAGCTTAGCGGCAGGGGATAATTCACCCCTCCACTTT.

V usage is TRBV19 and J usage is TRBJ1-1, with a tentative D call TRBD1 (5 bases). CDR1 is LNHDA and CDR2 is SQIVND in the germline V gene (reference sequence). The ends were cut back, 7 bases at V and 4 bases at J, with 16 bases in the middle. The CDR3 contains 14 residues. The CDR3 reads CASTLRGESTEAFF. Here the CDR3 DNA reads TGTGCCAGTACCCTCCGGGGGGAAAGCACTGAAGCTTTCTTT.

The chain has TRBV5-1 and TRBJ2-2; D is perhaps TRBD1 (5 bases). Germline CDR1 SGHRS, CDR2 YFSETQ. Trimming cost V 4 bases and J 5 bases, with 12 bases left between them. The CDR3 is 14 amino acids. The CDR3 DNA reads TGCGCCAGCAGCCCCGGACATTTGACCGGGGAGCTGTTTTTT. It encodes CASSPGHLTGELFF.

The chain links TRBV6-5 to TRBJ2-7; D is ambiguous. Germline loops: CDR1 MNHEY, CDR2 SVGAGI. The CDR3 contains 14 residues. Trimming stripped 6 bases from V and 1 base from J, with 13 bases between. CDR3 DNA sequence: TGTGCCAGCAGCTCCGAGTTCATTTCCTACGAGCAGTACTTC. As protein: CASSSEFISYEQYF.

The chain carries TRBV28 and TRBJ2-1, with 9 bases identical to TRBD2. The V and J ends lost 8 bases and 9 bases, in that order; junction bases with no gene match: 20. Germline values: CDR1 MDHEN, CDR2 SYDVKM. The CDR3 totals 17 residues. The CDR3 spells CASRPPSGRRESGEQFF. The DNA of the CDR3 is TGTGCCAGCCGACCCCCCAGCGGGAGGCGGGAGTCTGGTGAGCAGTTCTTC. Looking up the rest from reference TRBV28 and TRBJ2-1 gives the full variable domain: DVKVTQSSRYLVKRTGEKVFLECVQDMDHENMFWYRQDPGLGLRLIYFSYDVKMKEKGDIPEGYSVSREKKERFSLILESASTNQTSMYLCASRPPSGRRESGEQFFGPGTRLTVL.

The chain is built from TRBV9 and TRBJ2-1, with 8 bases lining up with TRBD2. This CDR3 has 17 amino acids. V lost 2 bases to trimming and J lost 6 bases; unmatched junction nucleotides: 13. Per the germline V gene, CDR1 is SGDLS and CDR2 is YYNGEE. The CDR3 spells CASSVTFTAGGGNEQFF. The CDR3 DNA reads as TGTGCCAGCAGCGTCACCTTTACGGCGGGAGGTGGCAATGAGCAGTTCTTC.